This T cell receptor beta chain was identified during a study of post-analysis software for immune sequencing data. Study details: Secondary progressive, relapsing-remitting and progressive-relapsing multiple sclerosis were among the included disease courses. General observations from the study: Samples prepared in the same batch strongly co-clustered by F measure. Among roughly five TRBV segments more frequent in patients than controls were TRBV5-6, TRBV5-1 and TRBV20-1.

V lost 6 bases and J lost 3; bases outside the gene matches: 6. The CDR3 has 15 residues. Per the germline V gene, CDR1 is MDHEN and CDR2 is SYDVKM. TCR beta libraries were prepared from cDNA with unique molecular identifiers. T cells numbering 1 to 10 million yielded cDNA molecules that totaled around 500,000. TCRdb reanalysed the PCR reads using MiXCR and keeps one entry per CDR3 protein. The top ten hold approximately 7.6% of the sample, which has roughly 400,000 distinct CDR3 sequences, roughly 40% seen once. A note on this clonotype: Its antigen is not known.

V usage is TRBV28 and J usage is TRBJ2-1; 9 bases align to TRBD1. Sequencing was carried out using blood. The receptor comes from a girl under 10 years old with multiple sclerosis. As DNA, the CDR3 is TGTGCCAGCAGGGCGAGGGACAGGGTCTACAATGAGCAGTTCTTC. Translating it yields CASRARDRVYNEQFF.